The 17 T cell receptor beta chains below come from one sample, sequenced in a study of blood T cell repertoires in COVID-19. Data came from immunoSEQ multiplex PCR; TCRdb stores just in-frame clones and leaves some out. The sample shows roughly 120,000 clones, under 95% of them seen only once. Sequencing was done on a sample of peripheral blood. The source of these receptors is a man aged 55 to 70 with COVID-19, enrolled during active disease.

This sequence joins TRBV12-3 or TRBV12-4 and TRBJ1-5; D is unclear. The CDR3 is 13 residues long. V was pared by 1 base and J by 4 bases, with 5 bases between. The CDR3 nucleotides are TGTGCCAGCAGTTTAGAGAGGAATCAGCCCCAGCATTTT. It codes for CASSLERNQPQHF.

J is TRBJ1-1 and V is TRBV15, with D unresolved. CDR3 size: 16 residues. The germline V gene encodes CDR1 LNHNV and CDR2 YYDKDF (reference sequence). Between the trimmed V and J ends, which lost 0 bases and 1 base, there was a span of 12 bases. CDR3 in DNA: TGTGCCACCAGCAGAGATTTGAAAGCTTCGAACACTGAAGCTTTCTTT. It encodes CATSRDLKASNTEAFF.

The rearrangement links TRBV27 to TRBJ2-7; D possibly corresponds to TRBD2 (6 bases). In germline, CDR1 is MNHEY, CDR2 SMNVEV (reference sequence). V lost 6 bases and J 6 bases, leaving 21 bases between the germline ends. This CDR3 is built from 15 residues. DNA for the CDR3: TGTGCCAGCAGGAAACCGGGACTTACTAACCCCGAGCAGTACTTC. This codes for CASRKPGLTNPEQYF.

Only one count was recorded for this clone. This chain links TRBV5-1 with TRBJ2-7; D unresolved. Germline CDR1 is SGHRS and CDR2 is YFSETQ. V dropped 7 bases and J dropped 4 bases, with 15 bases sitting between them. The CDR3 has 13 amino acids. CDR3 protein: CASPLAHCYEQYF. The CDR3 bases are TGCGCCAGCCCCCTCGCGCACTGTTACGAGCAGTACTTC. Full variable domain (rest looked up from reference TRBV5-1 and TRBJ2-7): KAGVTQTPRYLIKTRGQQVTLSCSPISGHRSVSWYQQTPGQGLQFLFEYFSETQRNKGNFPGRFSGRQFSNSRSEMNVSTLELGDSALYLCASPLAHCYEQYFGPGTRLTVT.

J is TRBJ1-2 and V is TRBV27, with a weak D call TRBD1 (6 bases). V lost 6 bases, J lost 2 bases, and 10 bases lay in between. The germline V gene has CDR1 MNHEY and CDR2 SMNVEV (reference sequence). The CDR3 is 13 amino acids. Written as DNA, the CDR3 is TGTGCCAGCAGCCGCGACAGGAACTATGGCTACACCTTC. Its protein product is CASSRDRNYGYTF.

The chain has TRBV18 and TRBJ2-7, with TRBD1 identical over 10 bases. Germline CDR1 KGHSH, CDR2 LQKENI. The V segment lost 6 bases and the J segment 3 bases; nucleotides outside the gene matches: 11. There are 16 residues in the CDR3. CDR3 in DNA: TGTGCCAGCTCTGATAACTCCGGGACAGGGGTCTACGAGCAGTACTTC. Protein product: CASSDNSGTGVYEQYF.

The genes are TRBV6-2 or TRBV6-3 and TRBJ2-5, with 8 bases aligning to TRBD2. The germline gives CDR1 MNHEY, CDR2 SVGEGT. CDR3 size: 16 residues. With V trimmed by 1 base and J by 1 base, 5 bases remained unmatched. The CDR3 DNA reads as TGTGCCAGCAGTTACTTCCTAACTAGCGGCCAAGAGACCCAGTACTTC. Its translation is CASSYFLTSGQETQYF.

Concerning this clone: The same CDR3 is also encoded by other DNA sequences in this sample. The CDR3 region is CASSLLLRGLAGDRETQYF. CDR3 nucleotides: TGTGCCAGCAGCTTACTCCTTAGGGGACTAGCGGGAGATAGGGAGACCCAGTACTTC. The chain carries TRBV7-2 and TRBJ2-5; TRBD2 matches 14 bases. V dropped 2 bases and J dropped 5; count of bases not matched to a gene: 13. Germline V CDR1 and CDR2: SGHTA, FQGNSA. The CDR3 covers 19 residues.

The chain uses TRBV13 and TRBJ2-2; 10 nucleotides match TRBD2. This CDR3 region has 16 residues. Trimming cost V 2 bases and J 5 bases; bases outside gene matches: 5. Germline V lookup: CDR1 PRHDT, CDR2 FYEKMQ (reference sequence). The CDR3 region has the DNA TGTGCCAGCAGCTTATGGCTAGCGGGAGAGACCGGGGAGCTGTTTTTT. Its translation is CASSLWLAGETGELFF.

The chain recombines TRBV5-5 with TRBJ2-7, with TRBD1 identical over 8 bases. The CDR3 totals 15 residues. Germline lookup yields CDR1 SGHKS and CDR2 YYEKEE (reference sequence). Germline trimming cut 2 bases from V and 2 bases from J; bases unmatched to any gene: 6. For the CDR3, the DNA is TGTGCCAGCAGCTTCCTAGGGACAGGTACCTACGAGCAGTACTTC. Amino acids: CASSFLGTGTYEQYF.

The V gene is TRBV25-1, the J gene TRBJ1-6; D possibly corresponds to TRBD1 (6 bases). CDR1 and CDR2 from the germline V gene are MGHDK and SYGVNS. The CDR3 length is 16 residues. The V and J ends lost 0 bases and 5 bases respectively, with 11 bases between them. The CDR3 loop is CASSEYGSGDNSPLHF. The CDR3 bases are TGTGCCAGCAGTGAATATGGGTCAGGGGATAATTCACCCCTCCACTTT. Full variable domain (missing parts from reference TRBV25-1 and TRBJ1-6): EADIYQTPRYLVIGTGKKITLECSQTMGHDKMYWYQQDPGMELHLIHYSYGVNSTEKGDLSSESTVSRIRTEHFPLTLESARPSHTSQYLCASSEYGSGDNSPLHFGNGTRLTVT.

This chain links TRBV7-9 with TRBJ1-4, with D unclear. There are 14 residues in the CDR3. Deletions cut 1 base from V and 8 bases from J, with 11 bases between. Germline V CDR1 and CDR2: SEHNR, FQNEAQ (reference sequence). The CDR3 sequence is CASSLGRGEEKLFF. The CDR3 DNA sequence: TGTGCCAGCAGCTTAGGGCGAGGAGAAGAAAAACTGTTTTTT.

This chain joins TRBV5-1 and TRBJ2-5, with a tentative D call TRBD2 (6 bases). The CDR3 runs to 14 residues. V lost 3 bases, J lost 2 bases, and 11 bases lay in between. Germline lookup yields CDR1 SGHRS and CDR2 YFSETQ. The CDR3 coding sequence is TGCGCCAGCAGCTCGGGCGGGGTACAAGAGACCCAGTACTTC. Translation: CASSSGGVQETQYF.

This chain uses TRBV19 with TRBJ2-7, with 9 bases lining up with TRBD2. After removal of 3 bases from V and 4 bases from J, the junction contained 7 bases not matched to a gene. This CDR3 has 15 residues. Germline V gives CDR1 LNHDA, CDR2 SQIVND (reference sequence). The CDR3 here is CASSIGSGSAYEQYF. In nucleotides, the CDR3 is TGTGCCAGTAGTATTGGTAGCGGGAGTGCATACGAGCAGTACTTC.

The gene calls are TRBV6-1 and TRBJ2-5, with unresolved D. V was shortened by 3 bases and J by 5 bases, with 4 bases between the two germline ends. Germline CDR1 MNHNS, CDR2 SASEGT. This CDR3 region has 11 residues. The CDR3 coding sequence is TGTGCCAGCAGTGAGGAGGAGACCCAGTACTTC. Protein: CASSEEETQYF.

This sequence joins TRBV2 and TRBJ1-6, with TRBD1 matching 7 bases. Germline assignment: CDR1 SNHLY and CDR2 FYNNEI. J gave up 9 bases and V 5 bases, and 10 bases lay outside the gene matches. CDR3 length equals 15 residues. The CDR3 DNA reads as TGTGCCAGCAGTTACAGGGGCTACGGGGGTTCACCCCTCCACTTT. Translating gives CASSYRGYGGSPLHF.

The gene calls are TRBV6-6 and TRBJ1-5; the match to TRBD1 covers 7 bases. The V segment lost 7 bases and the J segment 7 bases; nucleotides outside the gene matches: 13. Germline lookup yields CDR1 MNHNY and CDR2 SVGAGI (reference sequence). The CDR3 length is 15 residues. The CDR3 protein is CASKIGRGPSQPQHF. In DNA, the CDR3 is TGTGCCAGCAAGATTGGAAGGGGGCCGTCACAGCCCCAGCATTTT.